A selection of T cell receptor beta chains follows, all from one sample in a study of blood T cell repertoires in COVID-19. Clones were read by immunoSEQ multiplex PCR, and TCRdb kept only the in-frame ones, dropping some. The sample includes approximately 74,000 clones, 70% to 90% of them seen just once. Sequencing was done on a sample of peripheral blood. The receptors come from a man between 65 and 85 years old with acute or convalescent COVID-19. CDR3s include the opening cysteine and the closing phenylalanine or tryptophan. A D gene is named only where the DNA matches it firmly. Rows give clone size only sometimes, using once, few, many, or a class for an expanded clone.

v_gene: TRBV15; j_gene: TRBJ2-1; abundance: -; d_gene: TRBD1; CDR3nt: TGTGCCACCAGCAGGGGACAGTACAATGAGCAGTTCTTC; CDR3aa: CATSRGQYNEQFF
v_gene: TRBV24-1; j_gene: TRBJ1-5; abundance: -; d_gene: TRBD1; CDR3nt: TGTGCCACCAGTGATCCCGGGACAGGGGGCAGCCAGCCCCAGCATTTT; CDR3aa: CATSDPGTGGSQPQHF
v_gene: TRBV10-3; j_gene: TRBJ2-1; abundance: once; d_gene: -; CDR3nt: TGTGCCATACGCCCGGGCCTAGCCCAAAATGAGCAGTTCTTC; CDR3aa: CAIRPGLAQNEQFF
v_gene: TRBV28; j_gene: TRBJ1-2; abundance: -; d_gene: -; CDR3nt: TGTGCCAGCAGTTATCGCCAGATTTCGGGCTACACCTTC; CDR3aa: CASSYRQISGYTF
v_gene: TRBV7-2; j_gene: TRBJ2-4; abundance: -; d_gene: -; CDR3nt: TGTGCCAGCAGCTTTTTAGATTTAGCCAAAAACATTCAGTACTTC; CDR3aa: CASSFLDLAKNIQYF
v_gene: TRBV30; j_gene: TRBJ1-2; abundance: -; d_gene: -; CDR3nt: TGTGCCTGGGACAGCAGACCTAACTATGGCTACACCTTC; CDR3aa: CAWDSRPNYGYTF
v_gene: TRBV9; j_gene: TRBJ2-7; abundance: -; d_gene: -; CDR3nt: TGTGCCAGCAGCAAAACACTAGGAGATGGCGAGCAGTACTTC; CDR3aa: CASSKTLGDGEQYF
v_gene: TRBV6-5; j_gene: TRBJ2-1; abundance: -; d_gene: -; CDR3nt: TGTGCCAGCAGCCTCGCGGACACAATTAATGAGCAGTTCTTC; CDR3aa: CASSLADTINEQFF
v_gene: TRBV19; j_gene: TRBJ1-6; abundance: -; d_gene: -; CDR3nt: TGTGCCAGTAGTATCGGTTTCAGTATACAGGCAAGACTCCACTTT; CDR3aa: CASSIGFSIQARLHF
v_gene: TRBV27; j_gene: TRBJ2-3; abundance: -; d_gene: TRBD2; CDR3nt: TGTGCCAGCAGTCTCTATAGCGGGAGTGGGGGTAGCACAGATACGCAGTATTTT; CDR3aa: CASSLYSGSGGSTDTQYF
v_gene: TRBV5-1; j_gene: TRBJ2-5; abundance: once; d_gene: TRBD2; CDR3nt: TGCGCCAGCAGCTTTAGCGGGGGGGTAGAGACCCAGTACTTC; CDR3aa: CASSFSGGVETQYF
v_gene: TRBV5-8; j_gene: TRBJ1-2; abundance: -; d_gene: -; CDR3nt: TGTGCCAGCAGCCGAGTAGGGGGTAGCTATGGCTACACCTTC; CDR3aa: CASSRVGGSYGYTF
v_gene: TRBV10-3; j_gene: TRBJ2-6; abundance: -; d_gene: -; CDR3nt: TGTGCCATCAGTGAGACCGGCATGACAGTGGCTGGGGCCAACGTCCTGACTTTC; CDR3aa: CAISETGMTVAGANVLTF
v_gene: TRBV5-5; j_gene: TRBJ1-6; abundance: -; d_gene: -; CDR3nt: TGTGCCAGCAGCTTGGTTGGCGGATATAATTCACCCCTCCACTTT; CDR3aa: CASSLVGGYNSPLHF
v_gene: TRBV2; j_gene: TRBJ2-2; abundance: -; d_gene: TRBD2; CDR3nt: TGTGCCAGCAATCGGGACATAGCGGGAGCTATCGGGGAGCTGTTTTTT; CDR3aa: CASNRDIAGAIGELFF
v_gene: TRBV19; j_gene: TRBJ2-2; abundance: -; d_gene: -; CDR3nt: TGTGCCAGTAGTATAGGAGCAGGGGCCGGGGAGCTGTTTTTT; CDR3aa: CASSIGAGAGELFF
v_gene: TRBV5-1; j_gene: TRBJ2-7; abundance: -; d_gene: TRBD1; CDR3nt: TGCGCCAGCAGCTTGACTTCAGGGGGCCTGAACGAGCAGTACTTC; CDR3aa: CASSLTSGGLNEQYF
v_gene: TRBV11-2; j_gene: TRBJ2-3; abundance: -; d_gene: -; CDR3nt: TGTGCCAGCAGCCTTTTCCGGGAGAGGGATACGCAGTATTTT; CDR3aa: CASSLFRERDTQYF
v_gene: TRBV7-2; j_gene: TRBJ1-5; abundance: -; d_gene: TRBD1; CDR3nt: TGTGCCAGCAGCCCCGTCGGGACAGGGCAAAATCAGCCCCAGCATTTT; CDR3aa: CASSPVGTGQNQPQHF
v_gene: TRBV5-1; j_gene: TRBJ2-3; abundance: -; d_gene: TRBD1; CDR3nt: TGCGCCAGCAGCTGGATGGGCCAGGGGGATGGAGATACGCAGTATTTT; CDR3aa: CASSWMGQGDGDTQYF
v_gene: TRBV9; j_gene: TRBJ1-5; abundance: -; d_gene: -; CDR3nt: TGTGCCAGCAGCACGGACGCGGGGGATCAGCCCCAGCATTTT; CDR3aa: CASSTDAGDQPQHF
v_gene: TRBV7-2; j_gene: TRBJ2-5; abundance: -; d_gene: TRBD2; CDR3nt: TGTGCCAGCAGCTTAGAAGCGGGGGACCAGACCCAGTACTTC; CDR3aa: CASSLEAGDQTQYF
v_gene: TRBV12-5; j_gene: TRBJ1-1; abundance: -; d_gene: -; CDR3nt: TGTGCTAGTGGTTTGGAAGGGGTGAACACTGAAGCTTTCTTT; CDR3aa: CASGLEGVNTEAFF
v_gene: TRBV20-1; j_gene: TRBJ1-2; abundance: -; d_gene: -; CDR3nt: TGCAGTGCCCCCCTTAACTATGGCTACACCTTC; CDR3aa: CSAPLNYGYTF
v_gene: TRBV5-1; j_gene: TRBJ1-1; abundance: -; d_gene: -; CDR3nt: TGCGCCAGCAGCTGGGTGGGAGGGATAGGCACTGAAGCTTTCTTT; CDR3aa: CASSWVGGIGTEAFF
v_gene: TRBV15; j_gene: TRBJ2-3; abundance: -; d_gene: -; CDR3nt: TGTGCCACCAGCAGAGGAACAGGGCCCACAGATACGCAGTATTTT; CDR3aa: CATSRGTGPTDTQYF
v_gene: TRBV7-2; j_gene: TRBJ1-6; abundance: -; d_gene: -; CDR3nt: TGTGCCAGCAGCCAGACTTCAGCGAATTCACCCCTCCACTTT; CDR3aa: CASSQTSANSPLHF
v_gene: TRBV29-1; j_gene: TRBJ2-7; abundance: -; d_gene: -; CDR3nt: TGCAGCGTTGGTTCCGGGTACGCCTACGAGCAGTACTTC; CDR3aa: CSVGSGYAYEQYF
v_gene: TRBV5-1; j_gene: TRBJ2-3; abundance: -; d_gene: -; CDR3nt: TGCGCCAGCAGCTTCAGAGGGACTGCTGGCGGTGATACGCAGTATTTT; CDR3aa: CASSFRGTAGGDTQYF
v_gene: TRBV12-3/TRBV12-4; j_gene: TRBJ1-4; abundance: -; d_gene: -; CDR3nt: TGTGCCAGTAAAATTTCAACTAATGAAAAACTGTTTTTT; CDR3aa: CASKISTNEKLFF
v_gene: TRBV28; j_gene: TRBJ2-1; abundance: -; d_gene: -; CDR3nt: TGTGCCACAGGGGGACCGGGACTAGAACGTGTTCGGGGTAATGAGCAGTTCTTC; CDR3aa: CATGGPGLERVRGNEQFF
v_gene: TRBV7-8; j_gene: TRBJ1-2; abundance: -; d_gene: -; CDR3nt: TGTGCCAGCAGCTCAGGGCCGCCGTTAGATAACTATGGCTACACCTTC; CDR3aa: CASSSGPPLDNYGYTF
v_gene: TRBV11-2; j_gene: TRBJ2-7; abundance: -; d_gene: -; CDR3nt: TGTGCCAGCAGCTTCGGTCCGTATCAGGACGAGCAGTACTTC; CDR3aa: CASSFGPYQDEQYF
v_gene: TRBV5-5; j_gene: TRBJ1-5; abundance: -; d_gene: TRBD1; CDR3nt: TGTGCCAGCAGCTTGACAGGGGTCCAGCCCCAGCATTTT; CDR3aa: CASSLTGVQPQHF